A single sample is the source of the 30 T cell receptor beta chains below, sequenced in a study of cytomegalovirus exposure and HLA in healthy donors. The protocol was immunoSEQ multiplex PCR, while the TCRdb copy is restricted to in-frame clones and leaves out a portion. Of fewer than 150,000 clones listed, about nine tenths are singletons. Sequencing was carried out using PBMCs. These receptor sequences come from a man younger than 35 in good health and CMV-seropositive.

The CDR3 region is CSGTENNEKLFF. Here the CDR3 DNA reads TGCAGCGGGACAGAGAATAATGAAAAACTGTTTTTT. The rearrangement joins TRBV29-1 to TRBJ1-4; possible D gene TRBD1, 6 bases. The CDR3 consists of 12 residues. Trimming shortened V by 7 bases and J by 4 bases, and 10 bases separated the two germline ends. The V gene's germline CDR1 is SQVTM and CDR2 ANQGSEA.

The chain employs TRBV11-2 and TRBJ2-2; 10 nucleotides match TRBD2. The CDR3 has 16 residues. Germline assignment: CDR1 SGHAT and CDR2 FQNNGV. V was pared by 5 bases and J by 4 bases, with 7 bases of the junction left unmatched. The DNA for the CDR3 is TGTGCCAGCAGCCTAACACTAGCGGGGTTCACCGGGGAGCTGTTTTTT. Protein sequence: CASSLTLAGFTGELFF.

In its sample, this clone was seen a few times. The chain links TRBV4-3 to TRBJ2-1; D might be TRBD2 (6 bases). V was trimmed by 0 bases and J by 3 bases, leaving 12 bases between them. CDR1 LGHNA and CDR2 YSLEER come from the germline V gene. This CDR3 region has 16 residues. The CDR3 bases are TGCGCCAGCAGCCAAGATTGGGGCGGGGTCTACAATGAGCAGTTCTTC. This sequence encodes CASSQDWGGVYNEQFF.

This chain connects TRBV5-1 to TRBJ2-7; D uncertain. The V and J ends lost 2 bases and 4 bases respectively, with 4 bases between them. This CDR3 has 11 residues. The germline gives CDR1 SGHRS, CDR2 YFSETQ. As DNA, the CDR3 is TGCGCCAGCAGCTTATATTACGAGCAGTACTTC. It codes for CASSLYYEQYF.

The chain links TRBV5-1 to TRBJ2-1, with 10 bases aligning to TRBD2. V was clipped by 4 bases and J by 7 bases; unmatched bases: 5. The CDR3 has 14 amino acids. The V gene's germline CDR1 is SGHRS and CDR2 YFSETQ. This CDR3 reads CASSGRAGGNEQFF. Written as DNA, the CDR3 is TGCGCCAGCAGCGGAAGAGCGGGGGGGAATGAGCAGTTCTTC.

This chain uses TRBV7-9 with TRBJ2-2, with 8 nucleotides matching TRBD1. From germline, CDR1 is SEHNR and CDR2 FQNEAQ (reference sequence). V dropped 7 bases and J dropped 0; count of bases not matched to a gene: 4. The CDR3 length is 15 residues. CDR3 sequence (DNA): TGTGCCAGCAACCTGGGACAGGCGAACACCGGGGAGCTGTTTTTT. It is translated as CASNLGQANTGELFF.

This clone was seen many times. The chain carries TRBV6-4 and TRBJ2-1, with 16 bases identical to TRBD2. Trimming took 0 bases from V and 8 from J; bases not matched to a gene: 1. CDR1 is MRHNA and CDR2 is SNTAGT in the germline V gene. This CDR3 is built from 16 residues. In nucleotides, the CDR3 is TGTGCCAGCAGTGACTCGGGACTAGCGGGGGGGCATGAGCAGTTCTTC. Translating it yields CASSDSGLAGGHEQFF.

The rearrangement uses TRBV5-1 and TRBJ1-1; TRBD1 matches at 8 bases. The CDR3 loop spans 17 amino acids. The trim removed 4 bases at V and 4 bases at J, leaving 15 bases unmatched. Germline values: CDR1 SGHRS, CDR2 YFSETQ. The CDR3 loop is CASSLRQGIGVSTEAFF. The CDR3 DNA sequence: TGCGCCAGCAGCCTACGACAGGGGATAGGAGTGAGCACTGAAGCTTTCTTT.

The CDR3 DNA follows: TGTGCCAGCAGCTTGGACGGGAGTCTGAGCTATGGCTACACCTTC. This codes for CASSLDGSLSYGYTF. V usage is TRBV5-4 and J usage is TRBJ1-2; no reliable D call. CDR3 length equals 15 residues. The V end lost 0 bases, the J end lost 4 bases, and 13 bases lay between the germline ends. CDR1 and CDR2 from the germline V gene are SGHNT and YYREEE (reference sequence).

The chain is built from TRBV10-1 and TRBJ2-5; 9 nucleotides match TRBD2. Germline CDR1 reads WNHNN; CDR2 reads SYGVQD (reference sequence). This CDR3 has 15 residues. The ends lost 0 bases at V and 1 base at J; junction bases unmatched: 0. The DNA for the CDR3 is TGCGCCAGCAGTGAGTCGCGGGGGGGCCAAGAGACCCAGTACTTC. Translating it yields CASSESRGGQETQYF.

This clone was seen more than once but under ten times. This sequence joins TRBV7-9 and TRBJ1-2; TRBD1 might be the D (5 bases). Between the trimmed V and J ends, which lost 5 bases and 3 bases, there was a span of 10 bases. This CDR3 contains 13 residues. Germline-derived CDR1 and CDR2 are SEHNR and FQNEAQ (reference sequence). The CDR3: CASSPVQDYGYTF. As DNA, the CDR3 is TGTGCCAGCAGCCCAGTACAGGACTATGGCTACACCTTC.

This chain connects TRBV5-6 to TRBJ2-5; no reliable D call. V lost 2 bases and J lost 2, with 16 bases in between. Germline CDR1 and CDR2: SGHDT and YYEEEE. CDR3 size: 16 residues. The CDR3 region has the DNA TGTGCCAGCAGCTTCCCGATAGCCGGGTCTCAAGAGACCCAGTACTTC. Translating gives CASSFPIAGSQETQYF.

The V gene is TRBV27, the J gene TRBJ2-7; 7 bases align to TRBD1. V was clipped by 5 bases and J by 1 base; unmatched bases: 8. This CDR3 is built from 15 residues. CDR1 and CDR2 from the germline V gene are MNHEY and SMNVEV (reference sequence). The CDR3 loop is CASSVTGAPSYEQYF. CDR3 DNA sequence: TGTGCCAGCAGTGTTACAGGGGCTCCATCCTACGAGCAGTACTTC.

The chain joins TRBV28 to TRBJ1-5; possible D gene TRBD1, 6 bases. The ends were cut back, 2 bases at V and 5 bases at J, with 13 bases in the middle. The V gene's germline CDR1 is MDHEN and CDR2 SYDVKM. This CDR3 has 15 residues. The CDR3 DNA reads TGTGCCAGCAGTTTAAGGGACACAGTATATCAGCCCCAGCATTTT. This sequence encodes CASSLRDTVYQPQHF.

The rearrangement joins TRBV30 to TRBJ1-3; perhaps TRBD1 as D (6 bases). CDR1 is GTSNPN, CDR2 SVGIG, per germline (reference sequence). Trimming removed 2 bases from V and 2 bases from J, with 10 bases in between. This CDR3 comprises 14 residues. Here the CDR3 reads CAWSLRGTGNTIYF. In DNA, the CDR3 is TGTGCCTGGAGTCTCAGGGGAACTGGAAACACCATATATTTT.

The chain carries TRBV19 and TRBJ1-5; a weak D match, TRBD1 (5 bases). The CDR3 runs to 15 residues. CDR1 is LNHDA, CDR2 SQIVND, per germline (reference sequence). V lost 2 bases and J 5 bases, leaving 13 bases between the germline ends. CDR3 residues: CASSIIGGWDQPQHF. In DNA form, the CDR3 reads TGTGCCAGTAGTATAATCGGGGGATGGGATCAGCCCCAGCATTTT.

The CDR3, as DNA: TGTGCCAGCAGTGTGTCCTCCTCGGGTAATACGCAGTATTTT. Amino acid sequence: CASSVSSSGNTQYF. J is TRBJ2-3 and V is TRBV2; D remains unclear. This CDR3 is built from 14 residues. Trimming stripped 4 bases from V and 7 bases from J, with 15 bases between. Germline assignment: CDR1 SNHLY and CDR2 FYNNEI.

The chain joins TRBV28 to TRBJ2-3; possible D gene TRBD1, 5 bases. The CDR3 loop spans 15 amino acids. Looked up from germline, CDR1 is MDHEN and CDR2 is SYDVKM. V was trimmed by 5 bases and J by 0 bases, leaving 12 bases between them. For the CDR3, the DNA is TGTGCCAGCAGTCCGACAGTTTCTAGCACAGATACGCAGTATTTT. Translation: CASSPTVSSTDTQYF.

In its sample, this clone was seen once. The rearrangement links TRBV6-1 to TRBJ1-5, with a tentative D call TRBD1 (6 bases). The CDR3 is 14 residues long. Between the trimmed V and J ends, which lost 4 bases and 6 bases, there was a span of 13 bases. The germline V gene has CDR1 MNHNS and CDR2 SASEGT. The CDR3 spells CASSVREGGQPQHF. The CDR3 nucleotides are TGTGCCAGCAGTGTCCGAGAAGGGGGTCAGCCCCAGCATTTT.

This clone occurred once. The V call is TRBV5-6, the J call TRBJ1-1; 9 positions match TRBD1. V was clipped by 2 bases and J by 0 bases; unmatched bases: 5. The germline CDR1 and CDR2 sequences are SGHDT and YYEEEE. The CDR3 totals 16 residues. The CDR3 DNA sequence: TGTGCCAGCAGCTTTACAGGGGGCGGCCTGAACACTGAAGCTTTCTTT. Protein product: CASSFTGGGLNTEAFF.

The chain joins TRBV19 to TRBJ2-7; tentatively, D is TRBD2 (5 bases). The CDR3 runs to 13 residues. V was trimmed by 3 bases and J by 0 bases, leaving 6 bases between them. Germline V gene sequence: CDR1 LNHDA, CDR2 SQIVND (reference sequence). The CDR3 protein is CASSIDYSYEQYF. As DNA, the CDR3 is TGTGCCAGTAGTATTGACTACTCCTACGAGCAGTACTTC.

The chain carries TRBV6-5 and TRBJ1-5; D gene unclear. CDR1 is MNHEY, CDR2 SVGAGI, per germline. The V and J ends lost 10 bases and 0 bases respectively, with 16 bases between them. The CDR3 is 15 amino acids. CDR3 protein: CATKVGRNSNQPQHF. The CDR3 region has the DNA TGTGCCACCAAGGTGGGCCGGAATAGCAATCAGCCCCAGCATTTT.

The gene calls are TRBV10-1 and TRBJ2-7, with 8 bases identical to TRBD1. This CDR3 comprises 14 residues. V trimming: 6 bases; J trimming: 6 bases; junction bases outside the gene matches: 10. In germline, CDR1 is WNHNN, CDR2 SYGVQD (reference sequence). CDR3 sequence: CASSSPGQGSEQYF. The DNA of the CDR3 is TGCGCCAGCAGCTCCCCAGGACAGGGCAGCGAGCAGTACTTC.

This clone came up once. The chain links TRBV7-2 to TRBJ2-1, with 8 bases lining up with TRBD1. This CDR3 spans 16 amino acids. V shed 1 base and J 4 bases; nucleotides not matched to a gene: 6. CDR1 and CDR2 from the germline V gene are SGHTA and FQGNSA. DNA for the CDR3: TGTGCCAGCAGCTTAGGGAGGACAGGGCCATACAATGAGCAGTTCTTC. It specifies CASSLGRTGPYNEQFF.

The rearrangement links TRBV27 to TRBJ2-7, with TRBD1 matching 8 bases. The germline CDR1 and CDR2 sequences are MNHEY and SMNVEV (reference sequence). The CDR3 contains 13 residues. J was trimmed by 6 bases and V by 10 bases; bases with no gene match: 11. CDR3 sequence reads: CATARTGLREQYF. CDR3 sequence (DNA): TGTGCCACAGCAAGGACAGGGCTTCGCGAGCAGTACTTC.

This sequence joins TRBV29-1 and TRBJ2-1, with 7 bases identical to TRBD2. Trimming at V came to 1 base and at J to 0 bases, leaving 9 bases not matched to a gene. CDR1 and CDR2 from the germline V gene are SQVTM and ANQGSEA. This CDR3 has 17 amino acids. As DNA, the CDR3 is TGCAGCGTTGAAGTTGGGTGGCGGGGGAGCTCCTACAATGAGCAGTTCTTC. Protein: CSVEVGWRGSSYNEQFF.

The chain recombines TRBV9 with TRBJ2-7; D possibly corresponds to TRBD1 (5 bases). This CDR3 is 15 amino acids long. The V end was cut by 0 bases, the J end by 2 bases, with 12 bases between. CDR1 is SGDLS and CDR2 is YYNGEE in the germline V gene. The CDR3 coding sequence is TGTGCCAGCAGCGTAGGTAGGGGCATCCCCTACGAGCAGTACTTC. Translation gives CASSVGRGIPYEQYF.

This clone was observed a single time. This chain joins TRBV5-1 and TRBJ2-1; D is perhaps TRBD2 (5 bases). Trimming took 0 bases from V and 5 from J, leaving 9 bases between them. This CDR3 is built from 14 residues. CDR1 is SGHRS, CDR2 YFSETQ, per germline. CDR3 coding DNA: TGCGCCAGCAGCTTGGGTACGGGGAACAATGAGCAGTTCTTC. This codes for CASSLGTGNNEQFF.

This clone came up once. The genes are TRBV29-1 and TRBJ1-1; 8 bases agree with TRBD1. The junction had 6 bases not matched to a gene; V was cut back by 1 base and J by 11 bases. This CDR3 contains 12 residues. Germline V gene lookup returns CDR1 SQVTM and CDR2 ANQGSEA. The CDR3 sequence is CSVEGQGMAAFF. The CDR3 DNA reads TGCAGCGTTGAAGGACAGGGGATGGCGGCTTTCTTT.

The chain is built from TRBV6-4 and TRBJ1-5; a possible D gene is TRBD1 (5 bases). Trimming took 8 bases from V and 1 from J, leaving 27 bases between them. Germline CDR1 is MRHNA and CDR2 is SNTAGT. The CDR3 runs 19 residues. CDR3 residues: CASVLGGNTETSSNQPQHF. The CDR3 DNA reads TGTGCCAGCGTTTTGGGGGGGAACACGGAAACTTCGAGCAATCAGCCCCAGCATTTT.